The 31 T cell receptor beta chains given below trace back to one sample, sequenced in a study of Ad26.COV2.S vaccination and SARS-CoV-2 variants. Assay used: immunoSEQ multiplex PCR; TCRdb lists only in-frame clones, some missing. The sample consists of about 350,000 clones, roughly 84% of them appearing once. Described treatment: roughly 18 received Ad26.COV2.S at low or high dose, single or two shots; roughly five received placebo; per-sample allocation not given. The samples were gathered on day 63 after the first injection of vaccine or placebo. The specimen comprised peripheral blood, sampled in a trial of Ad26.COV2.S vaccine versus placebo. The receptors shown here come from a person between 18 and 65 years old who received the Ad26.COV2.S COVID-19 vaccine or a placebo.

The V and J genes are TRBV9 and TRBJ1-4; D ambiguous. Germline V gene sequence: CDR1 SGDLS, CDR2 YYNGEE. V lost 4 bases, J lost 0 bases, and 10 bases lay in between. The CDR3 covers 15 residues. Here the CDR3 reads CASSLGAATNEKLFF. The CDR3 nucleotides are TGTGCCAGCAGCCTGGGTGCTGCAACTAATGAAAAACTGTTTTTT. Complete variable domain (other parts from reference TRBV9 and TRBJ1-4): DSGVTQTPKHLITATGQRVTLRCSPRSGDLSVYWYQQSLDQGLQFLIQYYNGEERAKGNILERFSAQQFPDLHSELNLSSLELGDSALYFCASSLGAATNEKLFFGSGTQLSVL.

The CDR3: CASSPDATTDTQYF. CDR3 nucleotide sequence: TGTGCCAGCTCACCAGATGCCACAACAGATACGCAGTATTTT. V is TRBV18 and J is TRBJ2-3; D not resolved. The V end was cut by 2 bases, the J end by 3 bases, with 9 bases between. Germline CDR1 and CDR2: KGHSH and LQKENI. The CDR3 runs 14 residues.

This clone is a singleton in its sample. This chain joins TRBV7-9 and TRBJ1-4; 7 positions agree with TRBD1. V shed 5 bases and J 0 bases; nucleotides not matched to a gene: 6. This CDR3 has 16 residues. Germline V gene data show CDR1 as SEHNR and CDR2 as FQNEAQ (reference sequence). The CDR3 DNA sequence: TGTGCCAGCAGCCCCCAGGGACAGCCAACTAATGAAAAACTGTTTTTT. Amino acids: CASSPQGQPTNEKLFF. The whole variable domain, remainder taken from reference TRBV7-9 and TRBJ1-4, is DTGVSQNPRHKITKRGQNVTFRCDPISEHNRLYWYRQTLGQGPEFLTYFQNEAQLEKSRLLSDRFSAERPKGSFSTLEIQRTEQGDSAMYLCASSPQGQPTNEKLFFGSGTQLSVL.

This clone came up once. A read error may account for a junction end that differs from germline. The V gene is TRBV7-7, the J gene TRBJ2-3; a weak D match, TRBD2 (5 bases). Germline V gene sequence: CDR1 SSHAT, CDR2 FNYEAQ (reference sequence). The CDR3 loop spans 15 amino acids. This CDR3 is CASSLALGSTDTQYF. The CDR3 DNA reads as TGTGCTAGCAGCTTAGCGTTGGGGAGCACAGATACGCAGTATTTT.

V usage is TRBV11-3 and J usage is TRBJ2-5, with D unresolved. The V end was cut by 3 bases, the J end by 5 bases, with 16 bases between. CDR1 and CDR2 (germline): SGHNT, YENEEA. The CDR3 loop spans 15 amino acids. CDR3 in DNA: TGTGCCAGCAGCTTGGGTCAAAGGGTGGAGGAGACCCAGTACTTC. Translating it yields CASSLGQRVEETQYF.

A remark on this clone: Other nucleotide sequences in the sample specify the same CDR3. The chain links TRBV27 to TRBJ2-2; D is unclear. The ends were cut back, 5 bases at V and 4 bases at J, with 2 bases in the middle. The CDR3 spans 11 residues. The germline gives CDR1 MNHEY, CDR2 SMNVEV (reference sequence). This chain's CDR3 is CASSLTGELFF. The CDR3 bases are TGTGCCAGCAGTCTCACCGGGGAGCTGTTTTTT.

V is TRBV6-4 and J is TRBJ2-7; D may match TRBD1 or TRBD2 (5 bases each). V lost 2 bases and J lost 0, with 11 bases in between. Germline loops: CDR1 MRHNA, CDR2 SNTAGT. The CDR3 is made up of 15 amino acids. The CDR3 DNA is TGTGCCAGCAGTGACCCGGGACCCAACTCCTACGAGCAGTACTTC. This gives the protein CASSDPGPNSYEQYF.

The chain employs TRBV7-8 and TRBJ1-4, with 7 positions matching TRBD1. CDR1 SGHVS and CDR2 FQNEAQ come from the germline V gene. The CDR3 runs 15 residues. After removal of 8 bases from V and 7 bases from J, the junction contained 13 bases not matched to a gene. Here the CDR3 DNA reads TGTGCCAGCGCAGGGGGGCGCGGGCAGGGTGAAAAACTGTTTTTT. As protein: CASAGGRGQGEKLFF.

V gene TRBV18 combines with J gene TRBJ2-7, with 8 bases lining up with TRBD1. Germline V CDR1 and CDR2: KGHSH, LQKENI. This CDR3 is 14 amino acids long. The trim removed 1 base at V and 3 bases at J, leaving 2 bases unmatched. The CDR3 sequence: CASSPQDRVYEQYF. CDR3 coding DNA: TGTGCCAGCTCACCACAGGACAGGGTCTACGAGCAGTACTTC.

The chain recombines TRBV6-5 with TRBJ2-7; D gene uncertain. Germline V gene lookup returns CDR1 MNHEY and CDR2 SVGAGI. The CDR3 spans 14 residues. Trimming removed 6 bases from V and 9 bases from J, with 21 bases in between. CDR3 bases: TGTGCCAGCAGCCGACTCCAGGAATCTGGAGCGCAGTACTTC. This codes for CASSRLQESGAQYF.

DNA for the CDR3: TGTGCCACCAGCACGTTCTACAATGAGCAGTTCTTC. Translation gives CATSTFYNEQFF. This chain uses TRBV24-1 with TRBJ2-1; D remains ambiguous. Between the trimmed V and J ends, which lost 7 bases and 3 bases, there was a span of 6 bases. Germline CDR1 reads KGHDR; CDR2 reads SFDVKD. This CDR3 comprises 12 residues.

This sequence joins TRBV6-2 or TRBV6-3 and TRBJ2-2; 14 bases match TRBD2. V shed 5 bases, J shed 1 base, and the junction held 3 bases outside the gene matches. CDR1 MNHEY and CDR2 SVGEGT come from the germline V gene. This CDR3 comprises 17 residues. In DNA form, the CDR3 reads TGTGCCAGCAGTCGCGGACTAGCGGGGGGGAACACCGGGGAGCTGTTTTTT. Its translation: CASSRGLAGGNTGELFF.

The genes are TRBV10-3 and TRBJ1-3, with 7 bases aligning to TRBD1. Looked up from germline, CDR1 is ENHRY and CDR2 is SYGVKD. The CDR3 loop spans 15 amino acids. V lost 6 bases to trimming and J lost 2 bases; unmatched junction nucleotides: 7. CDR3 protein: CAISGQATPGNTIYF. The CDR3 nucleotides read TGTGCCATCAGCGGACAGGCAACCCCTGGAAACACCATATATTTT.

The V call is TRBV10-3, the J call TRBJ2-5; D is ambiguous. CDR3 size: 16 residues. The germline CDR1 and CDR2 sequences are ENHRY and SYGVKD. Trimming stripped 2 bases from V and 0 bases from J, with 13 bases between. CDR3 nucleotides: TGTGCCATCAGTGAGGTCGGCAGAGCAAACCAAGAGACCCAGTACTTC. This encodes CAISEVGRANQETQYF.

V and J are TRBV5-1 and TRBJ2-7, with D perhaps matching TRBD1 (5 bases). Germline V gene sequence: CDR1 SGHRS, CDR2 YFSETQ. The CDR3 covers 13 residues. With 2 bases removed from V and 3 bases from J, the gap between germline ends came to 9 bases. The CDR3 bases are TGCGCCAGCAGCTTACAGGAATACTACGAGCAGTACTTC. This translates into CASSLQEYYEQYF.

The V call is TRBV11-2, the J call TRBJ2-7; D gene uncertain. Germline V gene lookup returns CDR1 SGHAT and CDR2 FQNNGV. This CDR3 has 14 residues. Trimming left V 0 bases short and J 1 base short, with 7 bases between. The CDR3, as DNA: TGTGCCAGCAGCTTAGAAAGGTTATCCTACGAGCAGTACTTC. Its translation: CASSLERLSYEQYF.

The chain links TRBV29-1 to TRBJ1-2, with unresolved D. CDR3 length: 11 residues. The germline CDR1 and CDR2 sequences are SQVTM and ANQGSEA. The V and J ends lost 4 bases and 8 bases respectively, with 11 bases between them. The CDR3 bases are TGCAGCGTTGTTGAGACGAGCGGCTACACCTTC. Translation: CSVVETSGYTF. Filled out from reference TRBV29-1 and TRBJ1-2, the complete variable domain reads SAVISQKPSRDICQRGTSLTIQCQVDSQVTMMFWYRQQPGQSLTLIATANQGSEATYESGFVIDKFPISRPNLTFSTLTVSNMSPEDSSIYLCSVVETSGYTFGSGTRLTVV.

V and J are TRBV5-1 and TRBJ1-6; TRBD1 is a possible D gene (6 bases). With 2 bases removed from V and 8 bases from J, the gap between germline ends came to 11 bases. The CDR3 totals 14 residues. The germline CDR1 and CDR2 sequences are SGHRS and YFSETQ. The CDR3 is CASSLQGRDSPLHF. The CDR3 region has the DNA TGCGCCAGCAGCTTACAGGGCCGGGATTCACCCCTCCACTTT. The full variable domain, in which reference TRBV5-1 and TRBJ1-6 provide the parts outside the CDR3, is KAGVTQTPRYLIKTRGQQVTLSCSPISGHRSVSWYQQTPGQGLQFLFEYFSETQRNKGNFPGRFSGRQFSNSRSEMNVSTLELGDSALYLCASSLQGRDSPLHFGNGTRLTVT.

This chain joins TRBV5-6 and TRBJ2-7; D not resolved. In germline, CDR1 is SGHDT, CDR2 YYEEEE. There are 18 residues in the CDR3. With 0 bases removed from V and 2 bases from J, the gap between germline ends came to 21 bases. Here the CDR3 DNA reads TGTGCCAGCAGCTTGGGTAGTTTGGTCACCCTAACCCCCTACGAGCAGTACTTC. This gives the protein CASSLGSLVTLTPYEQYF. The full variable domain, rest sourced from reference TRBV5-6 and TRBJ2-7, is DAGVTQSPTHLIKTRGQQVTLRCSPKSGHDTVSWYQQALGQGPQFIFQYYEEEERQRGNFPDRFSGHQFPNYSSELNVNALLLGDSALYLCASSLGSLVTLTPYEQYFGPGTRLTVT.

The CDR3 loop reads CASNPIGRPGGYEQYF. CDR3 DNA: TGTGCCAGCAACCCAATAGGACGGCCGGGGGGCTACGAGCAGTACTTC. The genes are TRBV27 and TRBJ2-7; 7 bases are a match to TRBD2. The CDR3 sequence is 16 residues long. V dropped 7 bases and J dropped 3; count of bases not matched to a gene: 15. Germline V gene data show CDR1 as MNHEY and CDR2 as SMNVEV (reference sequence).

The chain employs TRBV7-6 and TRBJ2-5; D is possibly TRBD1 (5 bases). The CDR3 spans 11 residues. Per the germline V gene, CDR1 is SGHVS and CDR2 is FNYEAQ. V dropped 4 bases and J dropped 11 bases, with 11 bases sitting between them. The CDR3 bases are TGTGCCAGCAGCTCCAGGGTGTCTCAGTACTTC. This encodes CASSSRVSQYF.

This chain links TRBV13 with TRBJ2-3; 8 nucleotides match TRBD2. This CDR3 contains 14 residues. Germline loops: CDR1 PRHDT, CDR2 FYEKMQ (reference sequence). V gave up 1 base and J gave up 4 bases; unmatched junction bases: 1. CDR3 nucleotides: TGTGCCAGCAGCTTAGCGGGGGGGGCAGATACGCAGTATTTT. Its translation is CASSLAGGADTQYF.

This clone was seen a single time. This sequence joins TRBV4-1 and TRBJ1-5; D perhaps matches TRBD1 (5 bases). Germline CDR1 reads MGHRA; CDR2 reads YSYEKL. The CDR3 runs 13 residues. V was cut by 0 bases and J by 9 bases, with 9 bases left in between. DNA for the CDR3: TGCGCCAGCAGCCAAGAGGGGGGATGGCCCCAGCATTTT. Translated, it gives CASSQEGGWPQHF.

The genes are TRBV4-1 and TRBJ2-3; TRBD1 matches 9 bases. This CDR3 has 15 residues. J gave up 5 bases and V 4 bases, and 7 bases lay outside the gene matches. CDR1 and CDR2 (germline): MGHRA, YSYEKL. The CDR3 sequence: CASSLGQGHGDTQYF. The CDR3 DNA sequence: TGCGCCAGCAGCCTAGGACAGGGGCATGGAGATACGCAGTATTTT.

This rearrangement joins TRBV5-1 to TRBJ1-6, with TRBD1 matching over 7 bases. This CDR3 comprises 14 residues. Germline V gene lookup returns CDR1 SGHRS and CDR2 YFSETQ. V lost 2 bases, J lost 7 bases, and 3 bases stayed unmatched. The CDR3 sequence is CASSFRDSNSPLHF. CDR3 nucleotides: TGCGCCAGCAGCTTCCGGGACAGCAATTCACCCCTCCACTTT.

The CDR3 here is CATQGQKLFF. Written as DNA, the CDR3 is TGTGCCACCCAAGGGCAAAAACTGTTTTTT. The chain joins TRBV25-1 to TRBJ1-4; D not certain. The germline CDR1 and CDR2 sequences are MGHDK and SYGVNS. The CDR3 consists of 10 residues. Trimming cost V 10 bases and J 9 bases, with 9 bases left between them.

The chain has TRBV6-5 and TRBJ2-5, with TRBD2 identical over 9 bases. From germline, CDR1 is MNHEY and CDR2 SVGAGI. The CDR3 is 13 amino acids. The V gene end was trimmed by 9 bases and the J gene end by 2 bases; junction bases not matched to a gene: 4. As DNA, the CDR3 is TGTGCCAGTGAGACTAGCGGACAAGAGACCCAGTACTTC. Amino acid sequence: CASETSGQETQYF.

V is TRBV19 and J is TRBJ2-7, with TRBD2 as a possible D gene (6 bases). V lost 3 bases to trimming and J lost 3 bases, with 15 bases between them. CDR3 length equals 15 residues. CDR1 LNHDA and CDR2 SQIVND come from the germline V gene (reference sequence). CDR3 bases: TGTGCCAGTAGTATTTCCGGGACGGACTACTACGAGCAGTACTTC. It codes for CASSISGTDYYEQYF.

This chain joins TRBV7-2 and TRBJ2-2; 8 bases agree with TRBD1. V dropped 5 bases and J dropped 4; count of bases not matched to a gene: 6. The CDR3 has 15 residues. Germline V gives CDR1 SGHTA, CDR2 FQGNSA. This CDR3 is CASSPGQAATGELFF. The CDR3 bases are TGTGCCAGCAGCCCGGGACAGGCGGCCACCGGGGAGCTGTTTTTT.

This clone came up once. The rearrangement links TRBV7-2 to TRBJ2-2, with a possible D match to TRBD1 (6 bases). This CDR3 comprises 16 residues. Germline V gene data show CDR1 as SGHTA and CDR2 as FQGNSA. Trimming removed 0 bases from V and 6 bases from J, with 14 bases in between. CDR3 DNA sequence: TGTGCCAGCAGCTTAGCCGGACAGAGGCTTTCCGGGGAGCTGTTTTTT. This sequence encodes CASSLAGQRLSGELFF.

This chain links TRBV4-3 with TRBJ2-7, with D possibly matching TRBD2 (7 bases). This CDR3 has 15 residues. Trimming removed 1 base from V and 7 bases from J, with 17 bases in between. Germline V gene data show CDR1 as LGHNA and CDR2 as YSLEER. The CDR3 DNA follows: TGCGCCAGCAGCCAAGGAATAGGGGGAGGGATTGAGCAGTACTTC. It yields the protein CASSQGIGGGIEQYF.